Presented here are 18 T cell receptor beta chains from one specimen sequenced in a study of T cell responses to AZD1222 COVID-19 vaccine. Data came from immunoSEQ multiplex PCR; TCRdb stores just in-frame clones and leaves some out. This sample has about 150,000 clones, with roughly nine tenths found just once. The sequencing used peripheral blood, collected on day 0 of AZD1222 vaccination. The receptors originated from an adult in good health.

The chain recombines TRBV7-7 with TRBJ2-3, with 11 bases fitting TRBD2. V shed 5 bases, J shed 0 bases, and the junction held 4 bases outside the gene matches. Per the germline V gene, CDR1 is SSHAT and CDR2 is FNYEAQ (reference sequence). This CDR3 contains 16 residues. The CDR3 loop reads CASSPGLAASTDTQYF. As DNA, the CDR3 is TGTGCCAGCAGCCCGGGACTAGCGGCGAGCACAGATACGCAGTATTTT.

The CDR3 region is CASSLQGAANTGELFF. CDR3 bases: TGTGCCAGCAGTCTACAGGGGGCGGCCAACACCGGGGAGCTGTTTTTT. V is TRBV2 and J is TRBJ2-2, with 9 nucleotides matching TRBD1. The CDR3 loop spans 16 amino acids. Germline trimming cut 5 bases from V and 2 bases from J; bases unmatched to any gene: 6. Germline V gene lookup returns CDR1 SNHLY and CDR2 FYNNEI. Full variable domain (missing parts from reference TRBV2 and TRBJ2-2): EPEVTQTPSHQVTQMGQEVILRCVPISNHLYFYWYRQILGQKVEFLVSFYNNEISEKSEIFDDQFSVERPDGSNFTLKIRSTKLEDSAMYFCASSLQGAANTGELFFGEGSRLTVL.

J is TRBJ1-4 and V is TRBV18, with D uncertain. V shed 4 bases and J shed 5 bases, with 2 bases lying between them. Germline V gene data show CDR1 as KGHSH and CDR2 as LQKENI. This CDR3 has 11 amino acids. In DNA form, the CDR3 reads TGTGCCAGCTCACTGAATGAAAAACTGTTTTTT. Translated: CASSLNEKLFF.

The V gene is TRBV29-1, the J gene TRBJ2-7, with 8 nucleotides matching TRBD1. Germline CDR1 and CDR2: SQVTM and ANQGSEA. The CDR3 extends over 12 amino acids. V was clipped by 6 bases and J by 3 bases; unmatched bases: 4. The CDR3 bases are TGCAGCGTGGGGACAGGTGGCTACGAGCAGTACTTC. Translated, it gives CSVGTGGYEQYF.

This clone was found once. The chain has TRBV12-3 or TRBV12-4 and TRBJ1-5; D not resolved. Trimming took off 2 bases at V and 5 bases at J, with 4 bases between the two ends. The CDR3 consists of 12 residues. The CDR3 DNA follows: TGTGCCAGCAGTTTACAGTATCAGCCCCAGCATTTT. Translating gives CASSLQYQPQHF.

The genes are TRBV19 and TRBJ1-1; weak D call: TRBD1 (5 bases). The CDR3 sequence is 14 residues long. Germline V CDR1 and CDR2: LNHDA, SQIVND (reference sequence). V lost 1 base, J lost 3 bases, and 9 bases lay in between. The CDR3 spells CASSIAQTDTEAFF. The CDR3 DNA reads TGTGCCAGTAGTATAGCCCAGACAGACACTGAAGCTTTCTTT. The whole variable domain, filled in from reference TRBV19 and TRBJ1-1, reads DGGITQSPKYLFRKEGQNVTLSCEQNLNHDAMYWYRQDPGQGLRLIYYSQIVNDFQKGDIAEGYSVSREKKESFPLTVTSAQKNPTAFYLCASSIAQTDTEAFFGQGTRLTVV.

The chain recombines TRBV7-2 with TRBJ1-2; tentatively, D is TRBD1 (5 bases). This CDR3 spans 12 amino acids. V gave up 3 bases and J gave up 12 bases, with 14 bases separating them. Germline CDR1 SGHTA, CDR2 FQGNSA. CDR3 nucleotide sequence: TGTGCCAGCAGCTTCGGGGCACCGTTTGACACCTTC. Its translation is CASSFGAPFDTF.

The chain uses TRBV24-1 and TRBJ1-2; the D is unclear. CDR1 and CDR2 from the germline V gene are KGHDR and SFDVKD. The V end lost 8 bases, the J end lost 8 bases, and 17 bases lay between the germline ends. The CDR3 totals 13 residues. The CDR3 loop is CATKDLISRGYTF. The CDR3 DNA follows: TGTGCCACCAAGGATCTGATCTCGAGGGGCTACACCTTC.

The chain links TRBV2 to TRBJ2-4; D remains unclear. The CDR3 length is 13 residues. Germline V lookup: CDR1 SNHLY, CDR2 FYNNEI. Trimming left V 7 bases short and J 6 bases short, with 13 bases between. The CDR3 bases are TGTGCCAGCACTAATGGACCCGGAAACATTCAGTACTTC. Its translation is CASTNGPGNIQYF. Based on the CDR3 plus reference TRBV2 and TRBJ2-4, the full variable domain is EPEVTQTPSHQVTQMGQEVILRCVPISNHLYFYWYRQILGQKVEFLVSFYNNEISEKSEIFDDQFSVERPDGSNFTLKIRSTKLEDSAMYFCASTNGPGNIQYFGAGTRLSVL.

This chain uses TRBV5-4 with TRBJ1-4, with D possibly being TRBD1 (5 bases). This CDR3 has 16 amino acids. The germline V gene has CDR1 SGHNT and CDR2 YYREEE (reference sequence). Deletions cut 1 base from V and 2 bases from J, with 12 bases between. In DNA, the CDR3 is TGTGCCAGCAGCTTGCGGGGCAGTAAGACTAATGAAAAACTGTTTTTT. Translation: CASSLRGSKTNEKLFF.

The chain carries TRBV6-1 and TRBJ1-2; D unclear. Trimming cost V 0 bases and J 6 bases, with 11 bases left between them. Per the germline V gene, CDR1 is MNHNS and CDR2 is SASEGT. The CDR3 has 14 residues. This CDR3 reads CASSEALAGDGYTF. DNA of the CDR3: TGTGCCAGCAGTGAAGCGCTGGCGGGCGATGGCTACACCTTC.

The gene calls are TRBV6-2 or TRBV6-3 and TRBJ2-3; D not resolved. The CDR3 sequence is 12 residues long. The germline CDR1 and CDR2 sequences are MNHEY and SVGEGT. V was clipped by 4 bases and J by 6 bases, with 8 bases between them. The DNA of the CDR3 is TGTGCCAGCAGTTCCCTCGTGGATACGCAGTATTTT. Encoded protein: CASSSLVDTQYF.

The chain links TRBV14 to TRBJ1-4, with D tentatively TRBD1 (5 bases). CDR1 and CDR2 (germline): SGHDN, FVKESK. The V end lost 0 bases, the J end lost 7 bases, and 15 bases lay between the germline ends. CDR3 length: 16 amino acids. CDR3 protein: CASSQDLEGDGEKLFF. The CDR3 nucleotides read TGTGCCAGCAGCCAAGATCTTGAAGGGGATGGTGAAAAACTGTTTTTT.

The rearrangement links TRBV5-1 to TRBJ2-1, with 15 bases lining up with TRBD2. This CDR3 contains 17 residues. The V gene's germline CDR1 is SGHRS and CDR2 YFSETQ. After removal of 3 bases from V and 9 bases from J, the junction contained 10 bases not matched to a gene. CDR3 in DNA: TGCGCCAGCAGCTCGCGGACTAGCGGGGGGGCTAATGGTGAGCAGTTCTTC. Its translation is CASSSRTSGGANGEQFF.

The chain uses TRBV5-8 and TRBJ2-7, with TRBD1 identical over 7 bases. The J segment lost 6 bases and the V segment lost 5 bases, leaving 8 bases of the junction unmatched. The CDR3 consists of 13 residues. The germline gives CDR1 SGHTS, CDR2 YDEGEE. The CDR3 DNA reads TGTGCCAGCAGACTTACAGGGGCCGGCGAGCAGTACTTC. This sequence encodes CASRLTGAGEQYF.

The chain employs TRBV6-2 or TRBV6-3 and TRBJ2-3, with no clear D. V was clipped by 0 bases and J by 2 bases, with 6 bases between them. The CDR3 length is 14 residues. Per germline, CDR1 MNHEY and CDR2 SVGEGT. CDR3 bases: TGTGCCAGCAGTTACTCCGCCCTCACAGATACGCAGTATTTT. This gives the protein CASSYSALTDTQYF.

The CDR3: CASSSFDTQYF. The CDR3 nucleotides read TGTGCCAGCAGCTCCTTCGATACGCAGTATTTT. The chain uses TRBV7-9 and TRBJ2-3; D call uncertain. V was clipped by 4 bases and J by 6 bases, with 5 bases between them. The CDR3 covers 11 residues. Germline assignment: CDR1 SEHNR and CDR2 FQNEAQ (reference sequence).

The rearrangement links TRBV4-3 to TRBJ2-1; the match to TRBD1 covers 8 bases. With 0 bases clipped from V and 7 bases from J, the junction kept 8 bases outside the gene matches. The CDR3 is made up of 16 amino acids. Looked up from germline, CDR1 is LGHNA and CDR2 is YSLEER. DNA of the CDR3: TGCGCCAGCAGCCAAGATAGGGCGACAGGGGTGAATGAGCAGTTCTTC. As protein: CASSQDRATGVNEQFF.